Listed below are T cell receptor beta chains from one sample, sequenced in a study of CD8 T cells in ankylosing spondylitis. One entry per CDR3 protein results from TCRdb running MiXCR on the 5' RACE reads. The sample yields 80,000 to 100,000 distinct CDR3 sequences, about 8.3% seen once. Material: blood, either unsorted or a sorted T cell fraction (not recorded which). The receptors come from a male donor with ankylosing spondylitis or in good health (not recorded which). CDR3s include the opening cysteine and the closing phenylalanine or tryptophan. Fields, in order: J gene, V gene, clone size, CDR3 protein. Where a row states a size, it is once, few, many or the class of an expanded clone; other rows omit it.

TRBJ1-5 | TRBV10-3 | . | CAISGGGQGGYQPQHF
TRBJ2-2 | TRBV11-2 | many | CASSFKAGIGELFF
TRBJ2-5 | TRBV20-1 | many | CSARDFRLPQETQYF
TRBJ1-1 | TRBV9 | many | CASSADINTEAFF
TRBJ2-2 | TRBV30 | many | CASEKFSANTGELFF
TRBJ2-7 | TRBV9 | many | CASSPRTGKTSEQYF
TRBJ2-2 | TRBV27 | many | CASSSGTGVNTGELFF
TRBJ2-3 | TRBV7-2 | many | CASSANSLFTDTQYF
TRBJ1-4 | TRBV6-1 | once | CASSEAPRRNEKLFF
TRBJ2-5 | TRBV18 | many | CASSPEETQYF
TRBJ2-7 | TRBV20-1 | many | CSASPLAGDIYEQYF
TRBJ2-1 | TRBV4-3 | many | CASSRDTVSYNEQFF
TRBJ1-3 | TRBV11-2 | many | CASSARRGLGNTIYF
TRBJ1-1 | TRBV12-3/TRBV12-4 | many | CASSHPGTEAFF
TRBJ1-6 | TRBV4-3 | many | CASSQFAGSSYNSPLHF
TRBJ2-7 | TRBV12-3/TRBV12-4 | many | CASSLAPGSQYF
TRBJ2-2 | TRBV7-9 | . | CAVSRYVSIGELFF
TRBJ1-4 | TRBV6-1 | many | CASTHSGATVSYEKLFF
TRBJ2-1 | TRBV4-3 | many | CASSHGGAGGYNEQFF
TRBJ2-2 | TRBV6-2/TRBV6-3 | many | CASSYSEWGLTSGRRGTGELFF
TRBJ2-7 | TRBV7-9 | many | CASSYAGTGSNEQYF
TRBJ2-2 | TRBV30 | . | CAWNVGGELFF
TRBJ2-7 | TRBV7-2 | . | CASSGKAYEQYF
TRBJ1-1 | TRBV7-3 | . | CASSRKGGRTEAFF
TRBJ1-5 | TRBV20-1 | many | CSATLGTGDSNQPQHF
TRBJ2-4 | TRBV20-1 | many | CSARGTSVAKNIQYF
TRBJ1-6 | TRBV18 | many | CASSPLNQDDSPLHF
TRBJ2-7 | TRBV10-3 | . | CAISGGGSAHYEQYF
TRBJ2-5 | TRBV15 | . | CATSRGTRQETQYF
TRBJ2-3 | TRBV14 | many | CALLRGTDTQYF
TRBJ2-1 | TRBV29-1 | few | CSVRGLAAYNEQFF
TRBJ1-1 | TRBV7-2 | . | CASSLGVGARGTEAFF
TRBJ2-7 | TRBV5-1 | many | CASIGPGRLLSYEQYF
TRBJ1-6 | TRBV20-1 | many | CSADDSTGGNSPLHF
TRBJ1-2 | TRBV7-9 | many | CASSLEAGYGYTF
TRBJ2-2 | TRBV12-3/TRBV12-4 | many | CASSSRVPGELFF
TRBJ2-7 | TRBV20-1 | many | CSARGQRGYEQYF
TRBJ1-6 | TRBV2 | many | CASTPNQGAYSPLHF
TRBJ2-1 | TRBV7-6 | . | CASSPTSGVQFF
TRBJ2-3 | TRBV10-3 | many | CAISQSGGPDTQYF
TRBJ1-1 | TRBV7-1 | . | CASRRPGGVPNTEAFF
TRBJ1-6 | TRBV7-8 | many | CASSPGQGNSPLHF
TRBJ2-5 | TRBV6-2/TRBV6-3 | . | CASSYSGKGYQETQYF
TRBJ1-3 | TRBV20-1 | many | CSQRGASGNTIYF
TRBJ1-3 | TRBV12-3/TRBV12-4 | few | CASSGTASGNTIYF